The 27 T cell receptor beta chains listed next were all sequenced from one sample in a study of T-cell reconstitution after alpha-beta-depleted transplantation in children (dated by TCRdb to about 2016). The library came from PCR. Sequenced using an Illumina HiSeq 2500. TCR library preparation used molecular barcoding, with unique molecular identifiers applied to normalize quantification of the TCRbeta repertoire. Through fastp at Q25 and MiXCR, TCRdb rebuilt clones from the public reads, retaining in-frame beta chains. Rows with one shared CDR3 protein collapse into an entry with the most common genes and DNA. Recorded for this sample are about 610,000 distinct CDR3 sequences; roughly a tenth of them occurred a single time. 4% of the sample lies in the top ten. The starting material was PBMCs from the stem cell graft donor, obtained from the stem cell graft. The receptors come from a human donor who donated a stem cell graft to a child with acute myeloid leukemia.

This clonotype was counted a few times. The chain joins TRBV29-1 to TRBJ2-1; D is unclear. This CDR3 is built from 11 residues. Germline V lookup: CDR1 SQVTM, CDR2 ANQGSEA. The V end was cut by 0 bases, the J end by 15 bases, with 12 bases between. CDR3 in DNA: TGCAGCGTTGAAGAGGGCTTTTACTGGTTCTTC. It specifies CSVEEGFYWFF.

The rearrangement uses TRBV6-5 and TRBJ1-5; the D is unclear. The germline gives CDR1 MNHEY, CDR2 SVGAGI. V lost 2 bases to trimming and J lost 5 bases, with 10 bases between them. The CDR3 length is 14 residues. CDR3 amino acids: CASSYDPKDQPQHF. The DNA of the CDR3 is TGTGCCAGCAGTTACGATCCCAAAGATCAGCCCCAGCATTTT.

This chain joins TRBV6-5 and TRBJ1-5; D is unresolved. The CDR3 totals 14 residues. Germline V gene lookup returns CDR1 MNHEY and CDR2 SVGAGI. With 1 base removed from V and 2 bases from J, the gap between germline ends came to 6 bases. CDR3 sequence (DNA): TGTGCCAGCAGTTACTGGTGTTGCAATCAGCCCCAGCATTTT. Encoded protein: CASSYWCCNQPQHF.

This clonotype appeared a few times. V gene TRBV28 combines with J gene TRBJ2-2; 8 nucleotides line up with TRBD2. The CDR3 totals 16 residues. Trimming removed 6 bases from V and 2 bases from J; junction bases left unmatched: 8. Germline V gene data show CDR1 as MDHEN and CDR2 as SYDVKM. This chain's CDR3 is CASSLLAGTNTGELFF. The CDR3 DNA follows: TGTGCCAGCAGCCTATTAGCGGGAACCAACACCGGGGAGCTGTTTTTT.

This clonotype was recorded a few times. The chain recombines TRBV20-1 with TRBJ2-7, with D perhaps assigned TRBD1 or TRBD2 (5 bases each). Trimming left V 5 bases short and J 2 bases short, with 25 bases between. This CDR3 region has 17 residues. Germline V gives CDR1 DFQATT, CDR2 SNEGSKA (reference sequence). The CDR3 spells CSALDTLTGTEAYEQYF. The DNA of the CDR3 is TGCAGTGCTCTGGATACGCTTACCGGGACCGAAGCCTACGAGCAGTACTTC.

The J gene is TRBJ2-1, the V gene TRBV7-3, with 11 nucleotides matching TRBD2. Germline V CDR1 and CDR2: SGHTA, FQGTGA. The CDR3 is 16 residues long. V dropped 5 bases and J dropped 8; count of bases not matched to a gene: 11. The CDR3 DNA is TGTGCCAGCAGCCCCGGGACTAGCGGCGCTTGGGATGAGCAGTTCTTC. Translation: CASSPGTSGAWDEQFF.

This clonotype was counted between two and nine times. This sequence joins TRBV10-3 and TRBJ1-1, with D perhaps TRBD1 (5 bases). This CDR3 is built from 17 residues. The germline CDR1 and CDR2 sequences are ENHRY and SYGVKD. V was pared by 8 bases and J by 0 bases, with 22 bases between. The CDR3, as DNA: TGTGCCATCTCTTATGCGGGGGTGAGCGCCGTGAACACTGAAGCTTTCTTT. Translating gives CAISYAGVSAVNTEAFF.

This clonotype has a handful of counts. The genes are TRBV5-1 and TRBJ2-3; TRBD1 aligns across 10 bases. Trimming took 4 bases from V and 4 from J; bases not matched to a gene: 6. Germline lookup yields CDR1 SGHRS and CDR2 YFSETQ. The CDR3 has 15 amino acids. In DNA, the CDR3 is TGCGCCAGCAGCCTCGGGACAGGGGATTCAGATACGCAGTATTTT. It encodes CASSLGTGDSDTQYF.

The rearrangement joins TRBV7-2 to TRBJ2-3; D is possibly TRBD2 (6 bases). The CDR3 runs to 14 residues. The V end was cut by 4 bases, the J end by 2 bases, with 10 bases between. Germline values: CDR1 SGHTA, CDR2 FQGNSA. The CDR3 sequence is CASSWLAFTDTQYF. Here the CDR3 DNA reads TGTGCCAGCAGCTGGCTAGCGTTCACAGATACGCAGTATTTT.

This clonotype came up a few times. The J gene is TRBJ2-1, the V gene TRBV7-9; D is unclear. The CDR3 contains 16 residues. Trimming took 5 bases from V and 8 from J, leaving 22 bases between them. In germline, CDR1 is SEHNR, CDR2 FQNEAQ (reference sequence). The CDR3 region has the DNA TGTGCCAGCAGCGCCCCTCCAGGACCGTCAAGGTATGAGCAGTTCTTC. Protein product: CASSAPPGPSRYEQFF. Supplemented by reference TRBV7-9 and TRBJ2-1, the full variable domain reads DTGVSQNPRHKITKRGQNVTFRCDPISEHNRLYWYRQTLGQGPEFLTYFQNEAQLEKSRLLSDRFSAERPKGSFSTLEIQRTEQGDSAMYLCASSAPPGPSRYEQFFGPGTRLTVL.

In this sample, this clonotype turned up a few times. The chain has TRBV9 and TRBJ2-1, with 10 bases matching TRBD2. V shed 4 bases, J shed 0 bases, and the junction held 7 bases outside the gene matches. CDR1 and CDR2 (germline): SGDLS, YYNGEE. There are 17 residues in the CDR3. CDR3 sequence: CASSRFASGSSYNEQFF. CDR3 bases: TGTGCCAGCAGCAGATTCGCTAGCGGGAGCTCCTACAATGAGCAGTTCTTC.

This chain joins TRBV29-1 and TRBJ2-7, with TRBD1 matching over 9 bases. The junction had 11 bases not matched to a gene; V was cut back by 3 bases and J by 5 bases. The CDR3 is 15 residues long. Germline V gene lookup returns CDR1 SQVTM and CDR2 ANQGSEA. CDR3 sequence: CSVEGTGTGYNEQYF. DNA for the CDR3: TGCAGCGTTGAGGGTACTGGGACAGGGTATAACGAGCAGTACTTC.

The V and J genes are TRBV5-4 and TRBJ2-1, with 7 nucleotides matching TRBD1. Germline-derived CDR1 and CDR2 are SGHNT and YYREEE (reference sequence). Unmatched junction bases numbered 4, after V lost 4 bases and J lost 9 bases. This CDR3 has 12 residues. CDR3 coding DNA: TGTGCCAGCAGCCCGAACAGGGGTGAGCAGTTCTTC. This sequence encodes CASSPNRGEQFF.

This clonotype occurred many times. V and J are TRBV5-1 and TRBJ1-4, with TRBD1 matching over 8 bases. The CDR3 covers 13 residues. The trim removed 0 bases at V and 8 bases at J, leaving 0 bases unmatched. From germline, CDR1 is SGHRS and CDR2 YFSETQ. CDR3 protein: CASSLGQGEKLFF. The CDR3, as DNA: TGCGCCAGCAGCTTGGGACAGGGGGAAAAACTGTTTTTT. Full variable domain (outside the CDR3, taken from reference TRBV5-1 and TRBJ1-4): KAGVTQTPRYLIKTRGQQVTLSCSPISGHRSVSWYQQTPGQGLQFLFEYFSETQRNKGNFPGRFSGRQFSNSRSEMNVSTLELGDSALYLCASSLGQGEKLFFGSGTQLSVL.

This clonotype was observed at least ten times. CDR3 nucleotides: TGCAGTGCCCCTCCCGGGGGGCGGGAGCAGTACTTC. Residues: CSAPPGGREQYF. The chain couples TRBV20-1 to TRBJ2-7; D is possibly TRBD2 (7 bases). This CDR3 has 12 amino acids. The germline gives CDR1 DFQATT, CDR2 SNEGSKA (reference sequence). V gave up 6 bases and J gave up 7 bases, with 16 bases separating them.

This clonotype was counted only a few times. The chain employs TRBV20-1 and TRBJ2-1; no definite D call. Germline loops: CDR1 DFQATT, CDR2 SNEGSKA (reference sequence). This CDR3 region has 12 residues. V was cut by 5 bases and J by 4 bases, with 9 bases left in between. CDR3 coding DNA: TGCAGTGCTTCACCTACGTACAATGAGCAGTTCTTC. Translated, it gives CSASPTYNEQFF.

Many counts were recorded for this clonotype. The V call is TRBV7-2, the J call TRBJ2-1; possible D gene TRBD2, 6 bases. This CDR3 region has 15 residues. Trimming removed 1 base from V and 3 bases from J, with 10 bases in between. The germline V gene encodes CDR1 SGHTA and CDR2 FQGNSA. The CDR3 sequence: CASSLVAVLYNEQFF. The CDR3, as DNA: TGTGCCAGCAGCTTAGTAGCGGTACTCTACAATGAGCAGTTCTTC. Supplemented by reference TRBV7-2 and TRBJ2-1, the full variable domain reads GAGVSQSPSNKVTEKGKDVELRCDPISGHTALYWYRQSLGQGLEFLIYFQGNSAPDKSGLPSDRFSAERTGGSVSTLTIQRTQQEDSAVYLCASSLVAVLYNEQFFGPGTRLTVL.

The chain employs TRBV29-1 and TRBJ2-5; the D is unclear. CDR1 and CDR2 from the germline V gene are SQVTM and ANQGSEA. Between the trimmed V and J ends, which lost 8 bases and 2 bases, there was a span of 18 bases. This CDR3 is 14 amino acids long. For the CDR3, the DNA is TGCAGCCTACTGTCGGCCGCCCAGCAAGAGACCCAGTACTTC. Its protein is CSLLSAAQQETQYF. Full variable domain (rest looked up from reference TRBV29-1 and TRBJ2-5): SAVISQKPSRDICQRGTSLTIQCQVDSQVTMMFWYRQQPGQSLTLIATANQGSEATYESGFVIDKFPISRPNLTFSTLTVSNMSPEDSSIYLCSLLSAAQQETQYFGPGTRLLVL.

The sample holds a few counts of this clonotype. This rearrangement joins TRBV5-1 to TRBJ2-2; tentative D call: TRBD2 (5 bases). The V gene lost 0 bases and the J gene lost 2 bases, with 17 bases spanning the gap. Germline V gene data show CDR1 as SGHRS and CDR2 as YFSETQ. CDR3 length equals 18 residues. The CDR3 reads CASSLAGPPSPNTGELFF. DNA for the CDR3: TGCGCCAGCAGCTTGGCCGGTCCTCCTAGCCCTAACACCGGGGAGCTGTTTTTT.

This clonotype was found a few times. The chain is built from TRBV7-2 and TRBJ2-1, with a possible D match to TRBD2 (7 bases). The CDR3 is 17 amino acids. The ends were cut back, 5 bases at V and 2 bases at J, with 19 bases in the middle. Germline loops: CDR1 SGHTA, CDR2 FQGNSA. CDR3 coding DNA: TGTGCCAGCAGCACCCGGGGGGCGGGAAATACCTACAATGAGCAGTTCTTC. Translated, it gives CASSTRGAGNTYNEQFF.

The chain recombines TRBV4-3 with TRBJ1-2; D not resolved. The CDR3 is 15 residues long. Trimming took 1 base from V and 4 from J, leaving 13 bases between them. From germline, CDR1 is LGHNA and CDR2 YSLEER. The CDR3 DNA sequence: TGCGCCAGCAGCCAAGCGGAGGCTCCCCTCTATGGCTACACCTTC. Translation gives CASSQAEAPLYGYTF.

The gene calls are TRBV5-8 and TRBJ1-2, with 7 bases matching TRBD1. With V trimmed by 4 bases and J by 8 bases, 8 bases remained unmatched. Per the germline V gene, CDR1 is SGHTS and CDR2 is YDEGEE. This CDR3 has 13 residues. CDR3 loop: CASSHGQVGGYTF. CDR3 DNA sequence: TGTGCCAGCAGCCACGGACAGGTCGGCGGCTACACCTTC.

The table lists this clonotype with a few counts. This chain uses TRBV30 with TRBJ2-1; 9 bases are a match to TRBD1. This CDR3 is 14 amino acids long. In germline, CDR1 is GTSNPN, CDR2 SVGIG (reference sequence). V trimming: 5 bases; J trimming: 9 bases; junction bases outside the gene matches: 11. The CDR3 region is CAWGQGKGVGEQFF. CDR3 sequence (DNA): TGTGCCTGGGGACAGGGGAAGGGCGTGGGTGAGCAGTTCTTC.

A few counts support this clonotype. The rearrangement joins TRBV30 to TRBJ1-2; D is ambiguous. V was trimmed by 3 bases and J by 0 bases, leaving 8 bases between them. Germline CDR1 and CDR2: GTSNPN and SVGIG (reference sequence). The CDR3 loop spans 13 amino acids. The CDR3 reads CAWRPDSNYGYTF. The CDR3 DNA sequence: TGTGCCTGGAGACCTGACTCTAACTATGGCTACACCTTC.

This clonotype was counted between two and nine times. The J gene is TRBJ1-5, the V gene TRBV4-2; D is unresolved. Looked up from germline, CDR1 is LGHNA and CDR2 is YNFKEQ. Trimming took 1 base from V and 6 from J, leaving 13 bases between them. This CDR3 is 15 amino acids long. In DNA form, the CDR3 reads TGTGCCAGCAGCCAAGGTCAGAGGACGAGTCAGCCCCAGCATTTT. As protein: CASSQGQRTSQPQHF.

This clonotype was counted between two and nine times. This chain links TRBV9 with TRBJ2-7, with TRBD2 matching over 7 bases. Germline lookup yields CDR1 SGDLS and CDR2 YYNGEE. The CDR3 runs to 15 residues. V trimming: 0 bases; J trimming: 5 bases; junction bases outside the gene matches: 8. Here the CDR3 DNA reads TGTGCCAGCAGCGTAGGTGGTTGGGGGGGAGACGAGCAGTACTTC. It translates to CASSVGGWGGDEQYF. Drawing the rest from reference TRBV9 and TRBJ2-7, the complete variable domain is DSGVTQTPKHLITATGQRVTLRCSPRSGDLSVYWYQQSLDQGLQFLIQYYNGEERAKGNILERFSAQQFPDLHSELNLSSLELGDSALYFCASSVGGWGGDEQYFGPGTRLTVT.

This chain connects TRBV7-2 to TRBJ1-3, with D perhaps matching TRBD1 (5 bases). CDR1 SGHTA and CDR2 FQGNSA come from the germline V gene. The CDR3 contains 14 residues. V was cut by 4 bases and J by 0 bases, with 7 bases left in between. In DNA form, the CDR3 reads TGTGCCAGCAGCTACGACAGCTCTGGAAACACCATATATTTT. It specifies CASSYDSSGNTIYF.